This T cell receptor (beta chain) came from a study of OX40 agonist ivuxolimab in advanced cancers. In the study overall: People in dose escalation had one of these cancers: hepatocellular carcinoma, melanoma, renal cell or head and neck cancer.

This clone was seen only a few times. Its specificity is not known. The protocol was immunoSEQ multiplex PCR, while the TCRdb copy is restricted to in-frame clones and leaves out a portion. This sample has about 73,000 clones; 80% to 90% occur once, and the top ten carry approximately 0.5%. There are 17 residues in the CDR3. CDR1 and CDR2 (germline): SGHVS, FNYEAQ. Trimming cost V 6 bases and J 8 bases; bases outside gene matches: 17. Points from the study as a whole: By week 6 at 0.1 to 3.0 mg/kg, blood CD4+ and CD8+ T cells had expanded clonally. Not determined was the antigen specificity of the expanded peripheral T cells.

This TCR derives from an adult with an advanced solid tumor such as melanoma, head and neck, liver or kidney cancer. Specimen: CD4+ or CD8+ T cells sorted from blood, collected in a trial of the OX40 agonist ivuxolimab. J is TRBJ2-1 and V is TRBV7-6; 9 positions match TRBD2. In nucleotides, the CDR3 is TGTGCCAGCAGTCCGGGGGTCGGCGGGAGGGCCGGGGATGAGCAGTTCTTC. Amino acid sequence: CASSPGVGGRAGDEQFF.